This record covers a single T cell receptor (beta chain). Its recognized antigen is unknown. No qualities accompany the bases; no much larger clone lies one base away. This specimen belongs to a study of cytomegalovirus exposure and HLA in healthy donors (dated by TCRdb to 2015 to 2018). Notes on the research overall: In an earlier analysis of around 540 of the donors, around 300 Gb of sequence data and approximately 120 million unique TCR beta sequences from about 179 million T cells were reported. Approximately 310 gigabases of sequencing data and roughly 90 million unique TCR sequences were included in an early release covering about 700 HLA-typed donors. Of the 300 to 500 genotyped donors, 75% to 85% were placed in the genetic ancestry cluster associated with self-reported Caucasian donors. The study was designed to test whether signatures of past pathogen exposure could be identified by cataloging public T cell receptors. Using immunosequencing, the study profiled T cell repertoires from about 650 subjects and related those repertoires to cytomegalovirus serostatus. Besides the first cohort of under 700 subjects, a separate validation cohort made up of 120 or so different subjects was used. To predict cytomegalovirus infection status, the study brought together high-throughput TCR immunosequencing, statistical association of individual TCRs with disease status, and machine learning. A later analysis re-analyzed previously published TCR beta repertoires from approximately 700 donors and added high-resolution HLA genotyping to study TCR occurrence patterns. In the later analysis, no new phenotypic data were used to find candidate immune exposures; instead, reliance was placed on TCR beta sequences and their occurrence across donors. In an earlier analysis of a few hundred of the donors, high-throughput TCR beta sequencing was used to judge whether each TCR beta V gene segment behaved as functional or pseudogenic. Donor age, sex, ethnicity and CMV serostatus were collected together with the repertoire data. A later genetic analysis took genome-wide SNP genotypes for about three fifths of the 666 donors and used that subset as a discovery cohort. Every discovery cohort repertoire had been produced on one sequencing platform. HLA typing covered class I and class II loci at four-digit resolution. The number of donors typed differed by locus, with about 629-630 for A, B, C, DRB1 and DQB1, roughly 520 for DQA1, over 600 for DPA1, and over 400 for DPB1. A few DR-DQ haplotypes were treated as single units for association and clustering because of strong linkage in the cohort. Among about 400 genotyped donors of the cohort, an average of around 220,000 unique TCR beta nucleotide sequences was sequenced per donor, of which about 20% were non-productive. Results the study describes overall, beyond this receptor: According to a later analysis, parvovirus B19, influenza, CMV and Epstein-Barr virus appeared linked to several top co-occurrence clusters. This cohort had only TCR beta chains sequenced, and the lack of alpha or paired-chain data limited which features could be detected. In a later analysis, around 17,000 TCR beta sequences were associated with specific HLA alleles at a false discovery rate of 0.05. In an earlier analysis of over 550 of the donors, most TCR beta V segments were observed in productive rearrangements about 90% or about 30% of the time, broadly matching IMGT annotations. An association between a missense DCLRE1C variant and V-gene and J-gene trimming of TCR beta chains was found in a later genetic analysis and replicated in an independent cohort. In a later analysis, the rate of TCR association differed among HLA loci, with DRB1 alleles having the most associated TCRs and HLA-C alleles having the fewest. A cluster of highly shared sequence variants was judged likely to be a technical artifact of the sequencing pipeline. According to a later analysis, most CMV-associated TCR beta chains appeared to be HLA-restricted, and the HLA associations seemed to be driven largely by CMV exposure. Assigning TCR associations to individual alleles was difficult when HLA alleles, especially DR and DQ, strongly co-occurred. Because counts were too low, roughly 16 rarely observed V segments, including chromosome 9 orphons, were left out of the earlier analysis of over 550 of the donors. A later analysis found that HLA-associated TCR beta chains were more clonally expanded and had lower generation probabilities than equally common non-associated chains. A further reported finding was that TCR beta sequences accurately predicted the HLA-A and HLA-B alleles for most subjects in the first cohort. Because the 87-base-pair reads could not distinguish some IMGT-functional V segments, including TRBV6-2 and TRBV6-3, those segments were excluded. Roughly uniform sequencing depth across donors was assumed in presence/absence analyses, although this assumption may not hold. Across donors, most TCR sequences were observed very rarely, whereas some public TCRs were present in many individuals. Immune exposure information for the cohort was limited to CMV serostatus. The classifier was reported to diagnose cytomegalovirus status with high specificity and sensitivity in both the original and validation cohorts. According to a later genetic analysis, donors in an Asian-associated ancestry cluster had fewer N-insertions in productive TCRs than the approximately 650-donor mean. A total of 150 to 200 TCR beta chains were listed by the study as associated with cytomegalovirus. Correlated functional status among segregating V segments might be attributable to linkage disequilibrium, but an unknown experimental factor could not be ruled out. A few of the identified cytomegalovirus-associated TCR beta chains were confirmed in vitro to be specific for cytomegalovirus antigens. The authors suggested that the approach could potentially be extended to other disease states and immunological phenotypes. Because HLA typing was missing for some donors at each locus, association tests included only the typed subset.

Library preparation used the immunoSEQ multiplex PCR assay. For the multiplex PCR, a mixture combining 60 forward primers for TCR Vbeta segments and 13 reverse primers for TCR Jbeta segments was used. A multiplex PCR assay on genomic DNA amplified the CDR3 region of rearranged TCR beta genes. The Illumina HiSeq System was used to sequence the amplified TCR beta libraries as 87-base-pair reads. The paper's data handling went like this. Across the roughly 670 repertoires, a later analysis counted approximately 83 million unique TCR beta chains, 9.5 million to 13 million of which were shared by at least two donors. Raw reads were error-corrected and collapsed into unique sequences by a nearest-neighbor algorithm in which closely related sequences were merged to remove PCR and sequencing errors. To assign V, D and J gene segments, CDR3 sequences were aligned to IMGT reference sequences. For a sequence to be retained, a match of at least six nucleotides was required to both a V gene segment and a J gene segment. Rearrangements were classified as productive when the CDR3 lacked stop codons and remained in frame with V and J, and all other rearrangements were classified as non-productive. Following IMGT convention, CDR3 was defined as the stretch from the second conserved V-encoded cysteine to the conserved J-encoded phenylalanine. Sequences without an unambiguous match to a single V gene segment were excluded from the earlier analysis of several hundred of the donors. An earlier analysis of just under 600 of the donors called V segments functional above 56.7% productive rearrangements and segregating when the between-donor standard deviation exceeded 5%. To diagnose cytomegalovirus status from the catalog of TCR beta chain sequences, a statistical classification framework was built. A later analysis assigned V and J genes by comparing TCR nucleotide sequences with IMGT/GENE-DB human TR gene sequences. Using the TCRdist pipeline, a later analysis assigned CDR3 sequences along with most-parsimonious VDJ recombination scenarios. In a later analysis, each TCR beta chain was defined by its CDR3 amino acid sequence together with its V-gene family, and reads without a unique V-gene family were excluded. As a way to deal with suspected cross-contamination and a sequencing artifact, a later analysis dropped approximately 570 nucleotide sequences that were highly shared and had low generation probability. In a later analysis, a clonal expansion index was calculated for each public chain from normalized within-repertoire ranks of inferred template counts. A later analysis computed generation probabilities with a VDJ recombination model fitted to out-of-frame rearrangements, and checked the results against IGoR. Hypergeometric tests were used in a later analysis to score TCR-TCR, TCR-HLA and TCR-CMV co-occurrence, with a repertoire-size bias correction applied to the TCR pairs. In a later analysis, false discovery rates were estimated by permuting HLA or CMV assignments 20 times. In a later analysis, co-occurring TCRs were grouped using DBSCAN, and TCRdist sequence similarity was added for clustering within HLA-allele-positive subsets. Repertoires with fewer than 30,000 or more than 120,000 public chains, plus five repertoires with anomalous nucleotide sharing, were excluded from co-occurrence clustering. Entries here come from immuneACCESS through TCRdb and include only in-frame sequences with V and J called. Some clones fail to appear in such tables; in the studies checked, an unresolved V gene covers under half of the shortfall, and the cause of the remainder is unknown. For V, J and clone size, that table is used; D and trimming come from the DNA. This sample is represented by more than 85,000 clones; under 85% of them were singletons. Clones ranked in the top ten supply 7.7% of the sample.

From a lookup of the germline V gene, CDR1 and CDR2 are SNHLY and FYNNEI. Relative to germline, V is 7 bases shorter and J is 4 bases shorter, with 16 bases between their ends. The CDR3 contains 14 residues, cysteine and phenylalanine counted. Of all the DNA, just the CDR3 is kept, 42 bases in frame from base 1. The cohort comprised 670 or so healthy bone marrow donors. All cohort members were sampled while nominally healthy, although unrecorded immune exposures were likely present. The donor was CMV seropositive and belonged to the group of around 300 seropositive cohort members. Each donor provided a peripheral blood sample, and peripheral blood mononuclear cells were used for TCR beta sequencing. Genomic DNA extraction from the blood cell samples was performed with the Qiagen DNeasy Blood Extraction Kit.

Recombination connected TRBV2 to TRBJ1-2; the D gene is perhaps TRBD1, from 6 matching bases. The material sequenced was PBMCs. The sequence came from a woman between 50 and 59 years old in good health and CMV-seropositive. The DNA sequence follows: TGTGCCAGCACTCAACAGGGCCTCATCTATGGCTACACCTTC. Its translation reads: CASTQQGLIYGYTF.